This T cell receptor (beta chain) was recovered during a study of identical twins. One entry per CDR3 protein, called by TCRdb with MiXCR from the 5' RACE reads. The sample yields approximately 700,000 distinct CDR3 sequences, roughly 6% seen once. In this sample, this clonotype turned up many times. This TCR was recovered from a man younger than 30 in good health. Input material: naive T cells sorted from blood.

CDR3 DNA: TGTGCCAGCAGTTTAGTCAGCGGGAGCGATGAGCAGTTCTTC. Its translation: CASSLVSGSDEQFF. The chain has TRBV28 and TRBJ2-1, with 8 bases fitting TRBD2. This CDR3 region has 14 residues. V lost 2 bases, J lost 8 bases, and 5 bases stayed unmatched. The germline V gene encodes CDR1 MDHEN and CDR2 SYDVKM.